A selection of T cell receptor beta chains follows, all from one sample in a study of blood T cell repertoires in COVID-19. Sequencing was performed with immunoSEQ multiplex PCR; in TCRdb, only in-frame clones are kept and a portion is missing. The profile covers about 140,000 clones, with 84% appearing a single time and around 8% taken by the ten largest. Sequenced material: peripheral blood. The origin of the receptors is a human donor in a cohort sampled during active COVID-19. The CDR3 runs from the conserved cysteine through the conserved F or W. Fields, in order: V gene, J gene, D gene, clone size, CDR3 DNA, CDR3 protein. A D gene is named only where the DNA matches it firmly. Size is omitted from some rows. Given values are once, few, many or a class for expanded clones.

v_call: TRBV28
j_call: TRBJ1-2
d_call: -
clone_size: -
cdr3_nt: TGTGCCAGCAGTCCAAGGGGGGGATCCTATGGCTACACCTTC
cdr3_aa: CASSPRGGSYGYTF

v_call: TRBV24-1
j_call: TRBJ1-1
d_call: -
clone_size: -
cdr3_nt: TGTGCCACCAGTCCGACAGAGAACACTGAAGCTTTCTTT
cdr3_aa: CATSPTENTEAFF

v_call: TRBV3-1/TRBV3-2
j_call: TRBJ2-2
d_call: TRBD1
clone_size: -
cdr3_nt: TGTGCCAGCAGTAAGGGACAGGCAGGGGCGAACACCGGGGAGCTGTTTTTT
cdr3_aa: CASSKGQAGANTGELFF

v_call: TRBV19
j_call: TRBJ2-5
d_call: TRBD1
clone_size: once
cdr3_nt: TGTGCCAGTAGTATTTCGACGACAGGGGTCAACCAAGAGACCCAGTACTTC
cdr3_aa: CASSISTTGVNQETQYF

v_call: TRBV9
j_call: TRBJ2-1
d_call: TRBD1
clone_size: -
cdr3_nt: TGTGCCAGCAGCCCACGGACAGGGGAGTCCTACAATGAGCAGTTCTTC
cdr3_aa: CASSPRTGESYNEQFF

v_call: TRBV29-1
j_call: TRBJ2-3
d_call: -
clone_size: -
cdr3_nt: TGCAGCGTATTGCCCGGTAGCACAGATACGCAGTATTTT
cdr3_aa: CSVLPGSTDTQYF

v_call: TRBV10-2
j_call: TRBJ1-4
d_call: TRBD1
clone_size: -
cdr3_nt: TGCGGTGCCGGGACAGGGTGGTCGGGTGAAAAACTGTTTTTT
cdr3_aa: CGAGTGWSGEKLFF

v_call: TRBV5-1
j_call: TRBJ1-3
d_call: -
clone_size: -
cdr3_nt: TGCGCCAGCAGCTTTTTCGGTAACTCTGGAAACACCATATATTTT
cdr3_aa: CASSFFGNSGNTIYF

v_call: TRBV5-1
j_call: TRBJ2-1
d_call: TRBD1
clone_size: -
cdr3_nt: TGCGCCAGCAGGAGTGGGGACAGGGTTGACAATGAGCAGTTCTTC
cdr3_aa: CASRSGDRVDNEQFF

v_call: TRBV7-9
j_call: TRBJ2-1
d_call: TRBD2
clone_size: many
cdr3_nt: TGTGCCAGCAGCCCGAAGGTGAGGCTAGCGGGGTCCAACAATGAGCAGTTCTTC
cdr3_aa: CASSPKVRLAGSNNEQFF

v_call: TRBV4-2
j_call: TRBJ1-5
d_call: -
clone_size: -
cdr3_nt: TGTGCCAGCAGCCAAGGAACGGACACTTCAAGACAGCCCCAGCATTTT
cdr3_aa: CASSQGTDTSRQPQHF

v_call: TRBV25-1
j_call: TRBJ2-5
d_call: -
clone_size: -
cdr3_nt: TGTGCCAGCAGACGAGCGGAGACCCAGTACTTC
cdr3_aa: CASRRAETQYF

v_call: TRBV7-9
j_call: TRBJ2-7
d_call: -
clone_size: -
cdr3_nt: TGTGCCAGCAACCAGGGGGGCGAGCAGTACTTC
cdr3_aa: CASNQGGEQYF

v_call: TRBV5-1
j_call: TRBJ1-6
d_call: TRBD1
clone_size: -
cdr3_nt: TGCGCCAGCAGCTCGGGGACAGGGAATAATTCACCCCTCCACTTT
cdr3_aa: CASSSGTGNNSPLHF

v_call: TRBV27
j_call: TRBJ1-1
d_call: TRBD1
clone_size: -
cdr3_nt: TGTGCCAGCAGTCAAACAGGACAGGGCGTACAGAACACTGAAGCTTTCTTT
cdr3_aa: CASSQTGQGVQNTEAFF

v_call: TRBV5-1
j_call: TRBJ1-3
d_call: -
clone_size: -
cdr3_nt: TGCGCCAGCAGCTTGGACAGGCCTAGTGGAAACACCATATATTTT
cdr3_aa: CASSLDRPSGNTIYF

v_call: TRBV11-1
j_call: TRBJ1-1
d_call: TRBD1
clone_size: -
cdr3_nt: TGTGCCAGCAGTTCGTACAGGGGGCTGGACACTGAAGCTTTCTTT
cdr3_aa: CASSSYRGLDTEAFF

v_call: TRBV25-1
j_call: TRBJ1-2
d_call: -
clone_size: -
cdr3_nt: TGTGCCAGCAGTGAATACGGGGGGGCCCACTATGGCTACACCTTC
cdr3_aa: CASSEYGGAHYGYTF

v_call: TRBV19
j_call: TRBJ2-2
d_call: TRBD2
clone_size: -
cdr3_nt: TGTGCCAGTAGTATAGCCCCGGGGGGGCGGGGGCCCAACACCGGGGAGCTGTTTTTT
cdr3_aa: CASSIAPGGRGPNTGELFF

v_call: TRBV6-1
j_call: TRBJ2-7
d_call: TRBD1
clone_size: -
cdr3_nt: TGTGCCAGCAGTGATAGCGACAGGGTCACCGACGAGCAGTACTTC
cdr3_aa: CASSDSDRVTDEQYF

v_call: TRBV7-2
j_call: TRBJ2-3
d_call: TRBD2
clone_size: -
cdr3_nt: TGTGCCAGCAGCTTCCTCCCGGGACTAGCGGGGGGGCCAAGAGATACGCAGTATTTT
cdr3_aa: CASSFLPGLAGGPRDTQYF

v_call: TRBV12-3/TRBV12-4
j_call: TRBJ2-6
d_call: -
clone_size: -
cdr3_nt: TGTGCCAGCGGGCCCGGGGCCAACGTCCTGACTTTC
cdr3_aa: CASGPGANVLTF

v_call: TRBV28
j_call: TRBJ1-5
d_call: -
clone_size: -
cdr3_nt: TGTGCCAGCAGTGGGGGGGACCGGACCCATCAGCCCCAGCATTTT
cdr3_aa: CASSGGDRTHQPQHF

v_call: TRBV7-2
j_call: TRBJ1-4
d_call: -
clone_size: -
cdr3_nt: TGTGCCAGCAGCTCAATCGGGGGGGGGACTAATGAAAAACTGTTTTTT
cdr3_aa: CASSSIGGGTNEKLFF

v_call: TRBV6-1
j_call: TRBJ2-7
d_call: -
clone_size: -
cdr3_nt: TGTGCCAGCAGTGCCCGAGGGAGGGCAGGGGTCTCCTACGAGCAGTACTTC
cdr3_aa: CASSARGRAGVSYEQYF

v_call: TRBV29-1
j_call: TRBJ1-2
d_call: -
clone_size: -
cdr3_nt: TGCAGCGCTCTGCCCCTCGGTTACTATGGCTACACCTTC
cdr3_aa: CSALPLGYYGYTF

v_call: TRBV27
j_call: TRBJ2-7
d_call: TRBD1
clone_size: -
cdr3_nt: TGTGCCAGCAGACACGGGGACAGGACCGAGCAGTACTTC
cdr3_aa: CASRHGDRTEQYF

v_call: TRBV7-3
j_call: TRBJ1-1
d_call: -
clone_size: -
cdr3_nt: TGTGCCAGCAGCCCCACCTCACAGAGTACTGAAGCTTTCTTT
cdr3_aa: CASSPTSQSTEAFF

v_call: TRBV6-2/TRBV6-3
j_call: TRBJ2-1
d_call: TRBD2
clone_size: -
cdr3_nt: TGTGCCAGCAGTGGACTAGCCTACAATGAGCAGTTCTTC
cdr3_aa: CASSGLAYNEQFF

v_call: TRBV7-9
j_call: TRBJ1-5
d_call: -
clone_size: -
cdr3_nt: TGTGCCAGCAGCCCGCCCTTTGCAGGGAGGGAGAGCAATCAGCCCCAGCATTTT
cdr3_aa: CASSPPFAGRESNQPQHF

v_call: TRBV2
j_call: TRBJ1-4
d_call: -
clone_size: -
cdr3_nt: TGTGCCAGCAGTGATACGGGGGGGGTGACTAATGAAAAACTGTTTTTT
cdr3_aa: CASSDTGGVTNEKLFF

v_call: TRBV7-9
j_call: TRBJ2-3
d_call: TRBD1
clone_size: -
cdr3_nt: TGTGTGTACGGACAGGACACAGATACGCAGTATTTT
cdr3_aa: CVYGQDTDTQYF

v_call: TRBV9
j_call: TRBJ2-7
d_call: -
clone_size: -
cdr3_nt: TGTGCCAGCAGCGTACAGGGGAAGGGCTACGAGCAGTACTTC
cdr3_aa: CASSVQGKGYEQYF

v_call: TRBV6-5
j_call: TRBJ1-1
d_call: TRBD1
clone_size: -
cdr3_nt: TGTGCCAGCAGGGCCGGGACAGGGACTGAAGCTTTCTTT
cdr3_aa: CASRAGTGTEAFF

v_call: TRBV28
j_call: TRBJ1-1
d_call: -
clone_size: -
cdr3_nt: TGTGCCAGCAGGGGGCAGGGATCCACTGAAGCTTTCTTT
cdr3_aa: CASRGQGSTEAFF

v_call: TRBV6-5
j_call: TRBJ2-3
d_call: -
clone_size: -
cdr3_nt: TGTGCCAGCATTATAGGGGGGGCGGCAGATACGCAGTATTTT
cdr3_aa: CASIIGGAADTQYF

v_call: TRBV19
j_call: TRBJ2-3
d_call: TRBD1
clone_size: -
cdr3_nt: TGTGCCAGTAGTATTTCCCTGACAGGGGCCACCTTTATCACGCAGTATTTT
cdr3_aa: CASSISLTGATFITQYF

v_call: TRBV29-1
j_call: TRBJ1-1
d_call: TRBD1
clone_size: -
cdr3_nt: TGCAGCGTTGAGACAGGGGATCGTTTAAACACTGAAGCTTTCTTT
cdr3_aa: CSVETGDRLNTEAFF

v_call: TRBV28
j_call: TRBJ1-6
d_call: TRBD1
clone_size: -
cdr3_nt: TGTGCCGTAACGCGACAGGGAGCAATACTGGGTAATTCACCCCTCCACTTT
cdr3_aa: CAVTRQGAILGNSPLHF

v_call: TRBV7-9
j_call: TRBJ1-2
d_call: TRBD1
clone_size: -
cdr3_nt: TGTGCCAGCAGCAGTACCGGGACAGACTTTTTCTATGGCTACACCTTC
cdr3_aa: CASSSTGTDFFYGYTF

v_call: TRBV6-7
j_call: TRBJ1-5
d_call: -
clone_size: few
cdr3_nt: TGTGCCAGCAGTTATATTACAGGGTTTAACAATCAGCCCCAGCATTTT
cdr3_aa: CASSYITGFNNQPQHF

v_call: TRBV7-9
j_call: TRBJ1-1
d_call: TRBD1
clone_size: -
cdr3_nt: TGTGCCAGCAGCCCTACCGGGACAGGGCTCATGAACACTGAAGCTTTCTTT
cdr3_aa: CASSPTGTGLMNTEAFF

v_call: TRBV19
j_call: TRBJ1-2
d_call: -
clone_size: -
cdr3_nt: TGTGCCAGTAACCAACTTGCGGCCAGTTTCGAAGGCTACACCTTC
cdr3_aa: CASNQLAASFEGYTF

v_call: TRBV6-6
j_call: TRBJ2-7
d_call: -
clone_size: few
cdr3_nt: TGTGCCAGCAGTTACTCGGTCGACAGTACCTACGAGCAGTACTTC
cdr3_aa: CASSYSVDSTYEQYF

v_call: TRBV5-5
j_call: TRBJ2-3
d_call: TRBD2
clone_size: once
cdr3_nt: TGTGCCAGCCTCACGGCGGGGGGGGCCCTAACGCAGTATTTT
cdr3_aa: CASLTAGGALTQYF

v_call: TRBV4-1
j_call: TRBJ2-5
d_call: TRBD2
clone_size: -
cdr3_nt: TGCGCCAGCAGCCAAGACCTAGCGGGGGGCCAAGAGACCCAGTACTTC
cdr3_aa: CASSQDLAGGQETQYF

v_call: TRBV29-1
j_call: TRBJ2-7
d_call: TRBD1
clone_size: -
cdr3_nt: TGCAGCGTTGAAGCCCCAGGGGGCGAGCAGTACTTC
cdr3_aa: CSVEAPGGEQYF

v_call: TRBV13
j_call: TRBJ2-5
d_call: -
clone_size: -
cdr3_nt: TGTGCCAGCAGCAGCACCGGGTACCAAGAGACCCAGTACTTC
cdr3_aa: CASSSTGYQETQYF

v_call: TRBV6-5
j_call: TRBJ2-2
d_call: -
clone_size: once
cdr3_nt: TGTGCCAGCAGTTACTGGGGGCAGGGGAGGGAGCTGTTTTTT
cdr3_aa: CASSYWGQGRELFF

v_call: TRBV9
j_call: TRBJ1-1
d_call: -
clone_size: -
cdr3_nt: TGTGCCAGCAGCTACACAGGAAACACTGAAGCTTTCTTT
cdr3_aa: CASSYTGNTEAFF